The 22 T cell receptor beta chains reported below all come from one sample, sequenced in a study of post-analysis software for immune sequencing data. No antigen has been assigned to these receptors. Unique molecular identifiers were present in the TCR beta cDNA libraries. TCRdb itself ran the PCR reads through MiXCR, one entry per CDR3 protein. The sample holds hundreds of thousands of distinct CDR3 sequences, 30% seen once. Points from the study as a whole: Roughly five TRBV segments were significantly more frequent in patients than in controls. TRBV5-6, TRBV5-1 and TRBV20-1 were among these segments.

Sequencing was done on a sample of blood. These receptors were taken from a girl aged 5-17 years with multiple sclerosis.

The chain employs TRBV5-1 and TRBJ1-2; 8 nucleotides line up with TRBD1. V trimming: 2 bases; J trimming: 8 bases; junction bases outside the gene matches: 14. Germline V gene sequence: CDR1 SGHRS, CDR2 YFSETQ. This CDR3 contains 16 residues. In DNA form, the CDR3 reads TGCGCCAGCAGCTTTTCTACTGCCGGGACAGGTGGCGGCTACACCTTC. Protein sequence: CASSFSTAGTGGGYTF.

The table lists this clonotype with a few counts. V is TRBV4-2 and J is TRBJ1-1; TRBD1 agrees at 12 bases. Germline values: CDR1 LGHNA, CDR2 YNFKEQ. There are 17 residues in the CDR3. The J segment lost 5 bases and the V segment lost 3 bases, leaving 10 bases of the junction unmatched. For the CDR3, the DNA is TGTGCCAGCAGCCAGGACCCGGGACAGGGGGCGCGTACTGAAGCTTTCTTT. It is translated as CASSQDPGQGARTEAFF.

V and J are TRBV3-1 and TRBJ2-7, with TRBD2 matching over 9 bases. Looked up from germline, CDR1 is LGHDT and CDR2 is YNNKEL (reference sequence). V lost 1 base, J lost 4 bases, and 5 bases stayed unmatched. The CDR3 is 15 amino acids. The CDR3 coding sequence is TGTGCCAGCAGCCAAGTAGCGGGAGCTGGATACGAGCAGTACTTC. It codes for CASSQVAGAGYEQYF.

This rearrangement joins TRBV3-1 to TRBJ2-5; TRBD2 matches at 7 bases. The CDR3 totals 16 residues. The J segment lost 5 bases and the V segment lost 1 base, leaving 10 bases of the junction unmatched. The V gene's germline CDR1 is LGHDT and CDR2 YNNKEL (reference sequence). CDR3 in amino acids: CASSQGQTSRTETQYF. In nucleotides, the CDR3 is TGTGCCAGCAGCCAAGGACAGACTAGCCGGACTGAGACCCAGTACTTC.

This chain uses TRBV5-1 with TRBJ2-1; D call uncertain. V was cut by 0 bases and J by 8 bases, with 9 bases left in between. The germline gives CDR1 SGHRS, CDR2 YFSETQ. The CDR3 extends over 13 amino acids. CDR3: CASSLVFGDEQFF. The CDR3 DNA reads as TGCGCCAGCAGCTTGGTCTTTGGCGATGAGCAGTTCTTC.

The V and J genes are TRBV27 and TRBJ1-1, with 11 bases that match TRBD1. V was pared by 4 bases and J by 4 bases, with 8 bases of the junction left unmatched. Germline CDR1 reads MNHEY; CDR2 reads SMNVEV (reference sequence). The CDR3 contains 16 residues. CDR3 nucleotide sequence: TGTGCCAGCAGTTCCCGGACAGGGGGCGCATGCACTGAAGCTTTCTTT. Translating gives CASSSRTGGACTEAFF.

This clonotype was observed a few times. The V gene is TRBV29-1, the J gene TRBJ2-3; D is tentatively TRBD1 or TRBD2 (5 bases each). The germline V gene has CDR1 SQVTM and CDR2 ANQGSEA. Trimming shortened V by 7 bases and J by 5 bases, and 31 bases separated the two germline ends. The CDR3 spans 18 residues. The CDR3 loop reads CSGATGTRAPRWGDTQYF. The DNA for the CDR3 is TGCAGCGGGGCGACCGGGACCCGGGCCCCTAGGTGGGGAGATACGCAGTATTTT.

V usage is TRBV12-3 or TRBV12-4 and J usage is TRBJ1-2; 8 bases match TRBD1. With V trimmed by 6 bases and J by 4 bases, 10 bases remained unmatched. This CDR3 has 15 amino acids. The CDR3: CASSSRGPTTYGYTF. For the CDR3, the DNA is TGTGCCAGCAGCTCCAGGGGGCCGACAACCTATGGCTACACCTTC.

The chain has TRBV5-1 and TRBJ1-4; D is perhaps TRBD1 (6 bases). Trimming stripped 1 base from V and 3 bases from J, with 7 bases between. This CDR3 comprises 14 residues. Germline V lookup: CDR1 SGHRS, CDR2 YFSETQ. CDR3 region: CASSLRGPNEKLFF. The CDR3 DNA follows: TGCGCCAGCAGCTTGCGGGGGCCTAATGAAAAACTGTTTTTT.

Written as DNA, the CDR3 is TGTGCCAGCAGCTTTAGCGGGAGGCTTAGGGATGAGCAGTTCTTC. Its protein product is CASSFSGRLRDEQFF. The chain links TRBV7-2 to TRBJ2-1; 10 positions match TRBD2. The CDR3 has 15 residues. Germline-derived CDR1 and CDR2 are SGHTA and FQGNSA. Germline trimming cut 3 bases from V and 8 bases from J; bases unmatched to any gene: 7. The whole variable domain, filled in from reference TRBV7-2 and TRBJ2-1, reads GAGVSQSPSNKVTEKGKDVELRCDPISGHTALYWYRQSLGQGLEFLIYFQGNSAPDKSGLPSDRFSAERTGGSVSTLTIQRTQQEDSAVYLCASSFSGRLRDEQFFGPGTRLTVL.

The chain combines TRBV20-1 with TRBJ2-7, with 7 bases that match TRBD1. CDR1 is DFQATT and CDR2 is SNEGSKA in the germline V gene (reference sequence). CDR3 length equals 16 residues. Trimming cost V 5 bases and J 7 bases; bases outside gene matches: 20. The CDR3 sequence: CSAEDSHRGWGNEQYF. Written as DNA, the CDR3 is TGCAGTGCTGAAGACTCCCACAGGGGATGGGGCAATGAGCAGTACTTC.

Many counts were recorded for this clonotype. The gene calls are TRBV10-3 and TRBJ2-1; D not certain. CDR1 and CDR2 (germline): ENHRY, SYGVKD. The CDR3 is made up of 15 amino acids. V gave up 8 bases and J gave up 0 bases, with 14 bases separating them. The CDR3 DNA sequence: TGTGCCATCGGGTTAGCATTCGGCTCCTACAATGAGCAGTTCTTC. Encoded protein: CAIGLAFGSYNEQFF.

This clonotype was seen more than once but under ten times. This sequence joins TRBV7-9 and TRBJ2-1; 10 bases map to TRBD2. Trimming took 5 bases from V and 0 from J; bases not matched to a gene: 7. CDR1 is SEHNR, CDR2 FQNEAQ, per germline (reference sequence). The CDR3 length is 17 residues. DNA for the CDR3: TGTGCCAGCAGCGAGTCGGCTAGCGGGGGCTCCTACAATGAGCAGTTCTTC. It encodes CASSESASGGSYNEQFF. Combining the CDR3 with reference TRBV7-9 and TRBJ2-1 gives the whole variable domain DTGVSQNPRHKITKRGQNVTFRCDPISEHNRLYWYRQTLGQGPEFLTYFQNEAQLEKSRLLSDRFSAERPKGSFSTLEIQRTEQGDSAMYLCASSESASGGSYNEQFFGPGTRLTVL.

This clonotype was observed a few times. This chain links TRBV10-3 with TRBJ1-5; 7 nucleotides match TRBD1. In germline, CDR1 is ENHRY, CDR2 SYGVKD. The CDR3 runs 15 residues. Trimming cost V 6 bases and J 6 bases; bases outside gene matches: 11. The CDR3 nucleotides are TGTGCCATCAGGGCCGACAACAGGGGAGGTCAGCCCCAGCATTTT. Residues: CAIRADNRGGQPQHF.

This clonotype has ten or more counts. The CDR3 DNA follows: TGTGCCAGCAGCTTCCTAGCGGTGAGCTCCTACAATGAGCAGTTCTTC. Amino acid sequence: CASSFLAVSSYNEQFF. The V and J genes are TRBV7-2 and TRBJ2-1; TRBD2 aligns across 7 bases. V shed 3 bases and J 0 bases; nucleotides not matched to a gene: 5. The CDR3 runs to 16 residues. CDR1 and CDR2 from the germline V gene are SGHTA and FQGNSA.

This clonotype was observed many times. V and J are TRBV28 and TRBJ2-5; TRBD1 matches 8 bases. The germline CDR1 and CDR2 sequences are MDHEN and SYDVKM. With V trimmed by 6 bases and J by 5 bases, 5 bases remained unmatched. There are 13 residues in the CDR3. The CDR3 protein is CASRAGGEETQYF. The CDR3 nucleotides are TGTGCCAGCAGGGCAGGGGGCGAGGAGACCCAGTACTTC.

This clonotype was observed a handful of times. The chain uses TRBV4-1 and TRBJ2-1, with D possibly matching TRBD2 (6 bases). V lost 3 bases, J lost 2 bases, and 11 bases lay in between. CDR1 and CDR2 from the germline V gene are MGHRA and YSYEKL. The CDR3 sequence is 15 residues long. CDR3 coding DNA: TGCGCCAGCAGCCAGGGAGGAATCGCCTACAATGAGCAGTTCTTC. It yields the protein CASSQGGIAYNEQFF.

This clonotype was seen repeatedly, ten times or more. This chain joins TRBV20-1 and TRBJ1-2, with 7 bases identical to TRBD1. Looked up from germline, CDR1 is DFQATT and CDR2 is SNEGSKA (reference sequence). The CDR3 runs 11 residues. The CDR3, as DNA: TGCTTGGGGGCAGGGGGGTATGGCTACACCTTC. Translating it yields CLGAGGYGYTF.

The chain joins TRBV7-9 to TRBJ1-2, with no clear D. Germline CDR1 and CDR2: SEHNR and FQNEAQ (reference sequence). This CDR3 spans 16 amino acids. V was trimmed by 10 bases and J by 4 bases, leaving 25 bases between them. CDR3 DNA sequence: TGTGCCATCAAGCCGGAGACGTCGAGGAGCGGCTATGGCTACACCTTC. Translation gives CAIKPETSRSGYGYTF. The full variable domain, with the rest looked up from reference TRBV7-9 and TRBJ1-2, is DTGVSQNPRHKITKRGQNVTFRCDPISEHNRLYWYRQTLGQGPEFLTYFQNEAQLEKSRLLSDRFSAERPKGSFSTLEIQRTEQGDSAMYLCAIKPETSRSGYGYTFGSGTRLTVV.

This clonotype was observed a handful of times. The V call is TRBV25-1, the J call TRBJ2-1, with no clear D. Trimming left V 7 bases short and J 2 bases short, with 9 bases between. The CDR3 length is 13 residues. CDR1 and CDR2 from the germline V gene are MGHDK and SYGVNS. In nucleotides, the CDR3 is TGTGCCAGCACCTATAGCACCTACAATGAGCAGTTCTTC. The encoded protein is CASTYSTYNEQFF. Based on the CDR3 plus reference TRBV25-1 and TRBJ2-1, the full variable domain is EADIYQTPRYLVIGTGKKITLECSQTMGHDKMYWYQQDPGMELHLIHYSYGVNSTEKGDLSSESTVSRIRTEHFPLTLESARPSHTSQYLCASTYSTYNEQFFGPGTRLTVL.

This clonotype was seen just once. This sequence joins TRBV10-3 and TRBJ2-1, with 8 positions matching TRBD2. V dropped 6 bases and J dropped 7; count of bases not matched to a gene: 17. The germline CDR1 and CDR2 sequences are ENHRY and SYGVKD. This CDR3 contains 17 residues. Here the CDR3 DNA reads TGTGCCATCAGGCAAACCGCACTAGCGGAAGGGCCGAATGAGCAGTTCTTC. This gives the protein CAIRQTALAEGPNEQFF.

The rearrangement links TRBV29-1 to TRBJ2-7; D is unclear. Germline lookup yields CDR1 SQVTM and CDR2 ANQGSEA. The CDR3 runs to 12 residues. V dropped 5 bases and J dropped 3 bases, with 11 bases sitting between them. The CDR3 loop is CSVLNSNYEQYF. CDR3 in DNA: TGCAGCGTTCTTAACAGTAACTACGAGCAGTACTTC.